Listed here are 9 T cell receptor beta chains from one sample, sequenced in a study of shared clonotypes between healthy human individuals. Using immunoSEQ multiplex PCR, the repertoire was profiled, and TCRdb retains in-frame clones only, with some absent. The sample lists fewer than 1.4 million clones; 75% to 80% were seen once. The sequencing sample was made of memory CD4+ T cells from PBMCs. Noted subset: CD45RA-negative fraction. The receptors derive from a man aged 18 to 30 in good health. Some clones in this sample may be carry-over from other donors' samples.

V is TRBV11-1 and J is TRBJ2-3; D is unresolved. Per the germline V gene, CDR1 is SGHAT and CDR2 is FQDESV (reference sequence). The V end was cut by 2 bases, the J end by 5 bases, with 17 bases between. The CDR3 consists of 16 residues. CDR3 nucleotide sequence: TGTGCCAGCAGCTTATCCTTCATAGGAGATGGAGATACGCAGTATTTT. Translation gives CASSLSFIGDGDTQYF.

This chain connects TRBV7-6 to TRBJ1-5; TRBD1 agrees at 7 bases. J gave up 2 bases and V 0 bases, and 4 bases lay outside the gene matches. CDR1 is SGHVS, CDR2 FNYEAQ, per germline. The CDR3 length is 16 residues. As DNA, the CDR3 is TGTGCCAGCAGCTTAGCAGGGGGCTTAGGCAATCAGCCCCAGCATTTT. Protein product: CASSLAGGLGNQPQHF.

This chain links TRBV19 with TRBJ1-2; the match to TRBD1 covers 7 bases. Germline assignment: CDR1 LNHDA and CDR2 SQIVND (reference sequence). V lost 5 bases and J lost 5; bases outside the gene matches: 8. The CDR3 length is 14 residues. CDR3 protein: CASSSLQGSYGYTF. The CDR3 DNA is TGTGCCAGTAGTTCTTTACAGGGGTCGTATGGCTACACCTTC.

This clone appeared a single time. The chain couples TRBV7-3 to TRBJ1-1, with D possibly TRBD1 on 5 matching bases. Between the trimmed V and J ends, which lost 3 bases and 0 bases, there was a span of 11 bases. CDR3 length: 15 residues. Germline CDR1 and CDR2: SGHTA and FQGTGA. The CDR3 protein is CASSLQKGVNTEAFF. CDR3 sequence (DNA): TGTGCCAGCAGCTTGCAGAAAGGGGTGAACACTGAAGCTTTCTTT.

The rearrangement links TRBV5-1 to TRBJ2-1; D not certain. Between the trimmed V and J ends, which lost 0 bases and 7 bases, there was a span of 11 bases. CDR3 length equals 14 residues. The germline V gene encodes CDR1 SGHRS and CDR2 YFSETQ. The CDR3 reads CASSLGDRRNEQFF. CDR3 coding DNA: TGCGCCAGCAGCTTGGGGGATAGGCGGAATGAGCAGTTCTTC. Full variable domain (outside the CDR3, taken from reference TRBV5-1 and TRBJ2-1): KAGVTQTPRYLIKTRGQQVTLSCSPISGHRSVSWYQQTPGQGLQFLFEYFSETQRNKGNFPGRFSGRQFSNSRSEMNVSTLELGDSALYLCASSLGDRRNEQFFGPGTRLTVL.

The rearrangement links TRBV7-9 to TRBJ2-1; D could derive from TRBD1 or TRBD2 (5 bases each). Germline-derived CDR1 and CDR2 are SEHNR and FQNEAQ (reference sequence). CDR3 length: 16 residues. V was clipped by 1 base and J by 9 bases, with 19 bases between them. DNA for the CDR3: TGTGCCAGCAGCTTAGACCGGTTGGGGACGGCCGGTGAGCAGTTCTTC. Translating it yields CASSLDRLGTAGEQFF.

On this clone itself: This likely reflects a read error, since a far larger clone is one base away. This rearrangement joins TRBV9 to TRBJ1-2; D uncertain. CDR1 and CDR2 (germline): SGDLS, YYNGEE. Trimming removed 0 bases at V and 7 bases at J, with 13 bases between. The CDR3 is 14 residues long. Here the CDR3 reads CASSVGVRGSGYTF. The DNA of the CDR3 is TGTGCCAGCAGCGTAGGGGTCCGAGGGAGTGGCTACACCTTC.

The CDR3 coding sequence is TGTGCCAGCAGCTCCCAAGGTCGCGTTTCCCGGGAGCTGTTTTTT. Its translation is CASSSQGRVSRELFF. The V call is TRBV7-2, the J call TRBJ2-2; D remains unclear. Germline CDR1 SGHTA, CDR2 FQGNSA. The CDR3 length is 15 residues. Trimming left V 4 bases short and J 9 bases short, with 18 bases between.

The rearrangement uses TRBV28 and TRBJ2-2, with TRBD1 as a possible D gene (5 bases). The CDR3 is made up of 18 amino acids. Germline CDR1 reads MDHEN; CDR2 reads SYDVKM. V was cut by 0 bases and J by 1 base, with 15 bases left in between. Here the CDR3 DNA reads TGTGCCAGCAGTTTATGGGGTCGTAGACAGATGAACACCGGGGAGCTGTTTTTT. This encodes CASSLWGRRQMNTGELFF.